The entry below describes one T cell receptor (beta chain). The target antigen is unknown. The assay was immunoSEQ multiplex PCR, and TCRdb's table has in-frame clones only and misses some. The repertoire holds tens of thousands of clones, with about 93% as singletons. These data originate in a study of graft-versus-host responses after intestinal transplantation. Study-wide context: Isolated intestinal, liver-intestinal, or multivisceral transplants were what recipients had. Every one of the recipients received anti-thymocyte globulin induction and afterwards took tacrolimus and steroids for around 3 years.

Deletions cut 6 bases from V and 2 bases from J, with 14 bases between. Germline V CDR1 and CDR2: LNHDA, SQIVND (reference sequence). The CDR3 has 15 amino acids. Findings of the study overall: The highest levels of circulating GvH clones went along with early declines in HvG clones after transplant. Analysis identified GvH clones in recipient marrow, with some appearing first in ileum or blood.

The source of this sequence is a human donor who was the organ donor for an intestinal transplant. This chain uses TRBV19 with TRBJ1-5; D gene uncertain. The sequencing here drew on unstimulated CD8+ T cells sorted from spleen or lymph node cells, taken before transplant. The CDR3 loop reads CASSRVPAGNQPQHF. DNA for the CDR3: TGTGCCAGTAGCCGGGTCCCGGCAGGCAATCAGCCCCAGCATTTT.